The source of this T cell receptor beta chain is a study of blood T cell repertoires in COVID-19 (dated by TCRdb to 2018 to 2020). A note on the overall study: The collaborator samples originated in the United States, Italy and Spain and spanned the acute and convalescent phases of COVID-19. Where available, HLA class I and class II types were obtained from metadata supplied by the sample provider rather than from assay-based typing. Deeply sampled blood TCRbeta repertoires from subjects exposed to, actively infected with, or recovered from COVID-19 were included in the dataset. The repertoires were released in a freely available public database intended as a resource for research on the immune response to SARS-CoV-2. The material from the prospective study consisted of cDNA or gDNA derived from T cells, B-cell-depleted T cells, or PBMCs. A de-identified subject ID, COVID-19 status, age in years and sex were almost always included in the sample metadata. The samples were drawn from two sources: the first 160 participants of the ongoing ImmuneRACE study, and fewer than 1,500 subjects contributed by 6 global collaborators.

The paper as a whole reports these results and caveats: How much clinical and demographic metadata was included differed by source and by participant, and the metadata was provided uncurated.

In regard to this clone: Its antigen is currently not known. Per-base quality was not reported, and no clone a single base away is much larger than it.

TCRbeta CDR3 regions were amplified from genomic DNA using the immunoSEQ Assay, a bias-controlled multiplex PCR. On the authors' methods: The number of nucleated cells in each sample was estimated by amplification of reference gene primers within the assay. Sequence reads were collapsed and filtered to measure the absolute abundance of every unique TCRbeta CDR3 rearrangement. For each sample, productive Simpson clonality was calculated by taking the square root of Simpson's diversity index across productive rearrangements. Entries here come from immuneACCESS through TCRdb and include only in-frame sequences with V and J called. Some clones fail to appear in such tables; in the studies checked, an unresolved V gene covers under half of the shortfall, and the cause of the remainder is unknown. V and J calls and clone size follow that table, whereas D and trimming were derived from the DNA. This sample comprises about 21,000 clones, less than 85% of them detected only once. Together, the top ten hold roughly 56% of the sample.

Each collaborating institution followed its own protocols to collect whole blood in K2EDTA tubes. For TCRbeta analysis, collaborator samples were shipped as frozen whole blood, as isolated PBMCs, or as DNA extracted from either sample type. Trimming at the junction amounts to 6 bases on V and 9 bases on J, and the germline ends lie 18 bases apart. The CDR3 holds 14 amino acids from the cysteine to the phenylalanine. The kept DNA is CDR3 alone, 42 bases in frame from the first base. The germline V gene yields MGHDK for CDR1 and SYGVNS for CDR2. The source material was peripheral blood. The sequence was collected from a man at least 80 years old with acute or convalescent COVID-19. The chain couples TRBV25-1 to TRBJ2-4; the D region possibly corresponds to TRBD2 (6 bases align). The nucleotide sequence reads TGTGCCAGCAGACCTAACGAACGGGGGAGCATTCAGTACTTC. Translated, this gives CASRPNERGSIQYF.